This T cell receptor (beta chain) was captured by sequencing in a study of neurological immune-mediated disorders. Study outcomes and limitations: There were no CDR3 amino acid sequences shared by expanded clones across subjects, a result suggesting private repertoires in all groups. According to phylogenetic grouping, one related-CDR3 cluster, a possible signature, contained the repertoires of 18 of 34 multiple sclerosis patients.

TCRdb recomputed calls from the 5' RACE reads with MiXCR, one row per CDR3 protein. The table records roughly 48,000 distinct CDR3 sequences, just under 6% of them present only once. Trimming cost V 6 bases and J 7 bases; bases outside gene matches: 5. In germline, CDR1 is MDHEN, CDR2 SYDVKM. There are 14 residues in the CDR3. Many counts were recorded for this clonotype. Its antigen is undetermined. This chain uses TRBV28 with TRBJ1-4, with 10 bases that match TRBD1. Source material: CD4+ T cells from blood. The receptor's source is a woman between 18 and 30 years old with multiple sclerosis. For the CDR3, the DNA is TGTGCCAGCAGCCCGGGACAGGGGCCTGAAAAACTGTTTTTT. It yields the protein CASSPGQGPEKLFF.